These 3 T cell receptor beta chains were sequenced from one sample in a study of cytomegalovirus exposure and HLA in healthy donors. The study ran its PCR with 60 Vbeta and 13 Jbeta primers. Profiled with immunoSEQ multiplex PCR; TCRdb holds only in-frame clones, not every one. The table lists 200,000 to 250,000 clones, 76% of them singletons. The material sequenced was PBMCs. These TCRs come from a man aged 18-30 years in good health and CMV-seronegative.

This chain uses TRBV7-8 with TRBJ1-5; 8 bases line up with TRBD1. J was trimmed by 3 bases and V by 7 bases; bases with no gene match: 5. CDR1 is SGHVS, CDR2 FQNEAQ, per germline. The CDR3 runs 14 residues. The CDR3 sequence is CASKGQGSNQPQHF. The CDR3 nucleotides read TGTGCCAGCAAAGGACAGGGTTCCAATCAGCCCCAGCATTTT.

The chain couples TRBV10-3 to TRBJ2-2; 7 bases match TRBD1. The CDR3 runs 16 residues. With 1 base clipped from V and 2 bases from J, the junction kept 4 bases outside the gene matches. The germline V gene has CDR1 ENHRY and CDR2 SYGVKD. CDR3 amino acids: CAISEFQGENTGELFF. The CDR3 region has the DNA TGTGCCATCAGTGAGTTTCAGGGGGAAAACACCGGGGAGCTGTTTTTT.

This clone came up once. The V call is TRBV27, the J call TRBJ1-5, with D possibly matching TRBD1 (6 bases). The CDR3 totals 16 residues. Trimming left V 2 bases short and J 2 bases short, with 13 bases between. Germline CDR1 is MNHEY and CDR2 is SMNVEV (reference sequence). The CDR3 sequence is CASSLRGGAGNQPQHF. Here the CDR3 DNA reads TGTGCCAGCAGTTTAAGGGGGGGCGCAGGCAATCAGCCCCAGCATTTT.